This T cell receptor beta chain was captured by sequencing in a study of vaccination and CD4 T cells after COVID-19. Study background: By nasal swab PCR, the convalescent patients were SARS-CoV-2 positive, with 9 or 10 mild cases and one severe. Stimulation of the cells used overlapping spike peptide pools from SARS-CoV-2 and from the common cold coronaviruses HCoV-NL63, HCoV-OC43 and HCoV-229E.

The table lists this clonotype with a few counts. Its antigen is undetermined. Treatment defined: roughly 11-day PBMC culture with coronavirus spike peptide pools or control peptides (ViraFEST assay). ViraFEST enlarged antigen-specific T cell populations with peptide pools and afterwards sequenced TCRs. Study-wide results and caveats: In convalescent patients, a median around 87% of reactive clones appeared only post-vaccination.

The CDR3 contains 14 residues. Germline CDR1 and CDR2: MNHEY and SVGEGT. V lost 5 bases and J lost 1, with 12 bases in between. CD4+ T cells that had been cultured provided DNA sequenced with the Oncomine TCR Beta short-read assay. TCRdb re-called the PCR reads with MiXCR, one entry per CDR3 protein. The sample carries over 10,000 distinct CDR3 sequences, roughly 57% recorded once. The receptor was isolated from a human donor who had recovered from COVID-19. The sequencing sample was made of CD4+ T cells from blood, cultured in vitro. V is TRBV6-2 or TRBV6-3 and J is TRBJ2-7, with D unresolved. The CDR3 sequence is CASSIYPSSYEQYF. As DNA, the CDR3 is TGTGCCAGCAGTATTTACCCTTCATCCTACGAGCAGTACTTC.